The sequence of this TCR beta chain was determined in a study of blood T cell repertoires in COVID-19. The overall study: From T cells, B-cell-depleted T cells, or PBMCs came the material, which was cDNA or gDNA.

Germline lookup yields CDR1 SGHTA and CDR2 FQGNSA. This CDR3 spans 18 amino acids. Unmatched junction bases numbered 6, after V lost 0 bases and J lost 1 base. TCRdb's table, derived via immunoSEQ multiplex PCR, lists solely in-frame clones and lacks some. The sample holds 150,000 to 200,000 clones, 80% to 90% seen once. The TCR sequence derives from a woman in her 40s with acute COVID-19. The chain uses TRBV7-2 and TRBJ1-2, with TRBD1 matching 12 bases. Sequencing was done on a sample of PBMCs or T cells enriched from blood (not recorded which). CDR3 sequence (DNA): TGTGCCAGCAGCTTAGCGGTGGGACAGGGGGCCCGTAACTATGGCTACACCTTC. Its protein product is CASSLAVGQGARNYGYTF. The variable domain in full, with the rest retrieved from reference TRBV7-2 and TRBJ1-2, is GAGVSQSPSNKVTEKGKDVELRCDPISGHTALYWYRQSLGQGLEFLIYFQGNSAPDKSGLPSDRFSAERTGGSVSTLTIQRTQQEDSAVYLCASSLAVGQGARNYGYTFGSGTRLTVV.